A selection of T cell receptor beta chains follows, all from one sample in a study of T cells in Graves' hyperthyroidism and ophthalmopathy. MiXCR, run by TCRdb on the multiplex PCR reads, gives a single entry per CDR3 protein. The data hold fewer than 350,000 distinct CDR3 sequences, with 15% to 20% observed a single time. The sample taken for sequencing was blood. These receptors were taken from a woman in her forties with Graves' ophthalmopathy. The CDR3 runs from the conserved cysteine through the conserved F or W. D genes are given only for firm matches. Rows give clone size only sometimes, using once, few, many, or a class for an expanded clone.

v_gene	d_gene	j_gene	abundance	CDR3aa	CDR3nt
TRBV10-3	NA	TRBJ2-4	many	CAISVSSRNIQYF	TGTGCCATCAGTGTTTCCAGTAGAAACATTCAGTACTTC
TRBV3-1	NA	TRBJ1-6	NA	CASRDGTFNSPLHF	TGTGCCAGCAGGGACGGGACTTTTAATTCACCCCTCCACTTT
TRBV29-1	NA	TRBJ2-7	many	CSAASGSYEQYF	TGCAGCGCAGCCTCGGGCTCCTACGAGCAGTACTTC
TRBV9	NA	TRBJ1-2	many	CASSVGSTTHGYTF	TGTGCCAGCAGCGTCGGGTCGACAACCCATGGCTACACCTTC
TRBV5-1	NA	TRBJ1-3	many	CASSLGQSGNTIYF	TGCGCCAGCAGCTTGGGACAATCCGGGAACACCATATATTTT
TRBV12-3/TRBV12-4	NA	TRBJ1-6	NA	CASSERRGSYNSPLHF	TGTGCCAGCAGTGAACGTAGGGGGTCCTATAATTCACCCCTCCACTTT
TRBV28	NA	TRBJ1-6	many	CASSRTDQGSPLHF	TGTGCCAGCAGCAGGACAGACCAGGGTTCACCCCTCCACTTT
TRBV28	NA	TRBJ1-2	many	CASSPRNTNYGYTF	TGTGCCAGCAGTCCCAGGAATACTAACTATGGCTACACCTTC
TRBV11-2	NA	TRBJ2-5	NA	CASSLGPGLGGQEAQYF	TGTGCCAGCAGCTTAGGCCCTGGACTGGGTGGGCAAGAGGCCCAGTACTTC
TRBV27	TRBD1	TRBJ1-5	many	CASSLGTGPHSNQPQHF	TGTGCCAGCAGTTTAGGGACAGGGCCACATAGCAATCAGCCCCAGCATTTT
TRBV6-1	NA	TRBJ1-6	few	CASYTGLGSPLHF	TGTGCCAGCTACACAGGGTTGGGTTCGCCCCTCCACTTT